A single T cell receptor beta chain is shown here with its context. With a J-beta primer mix and a sample-barcoded 5' primer, a second PCR ran roughly 7 to 11 cycles. TCRdb re-derived calls from the 5' RACE reads in MiXCR, one entry per CDR3 protein. This sample carries roughly 800,000 distinct CDR3 sequences, about three fifths of them seen once, and the ten largest clones take roughly 20%. Germline lookup yields CDR1 LGHNA and CDR2 YSLEER. The CDR3 is 16 residues long. The data are from a study of blood T cells in healthy people across ages. The V gene is TRBV4-3, the J gene TRBJ2-5; 8 bases align to TRBD1. The J call could be wrong; TRBJ2-7 is a better fit for the DNA end. This TCR derives from a man aged 25 to 40 in good health. Sequencing was done on a sample of blood. The CDR3 sequence: CASSQDLQGGRGEQYF. Written as DNA, the CDR3 is TGCGCCAGCAGCCAAGATCTACAGGGGGGTCGGGGCGAGCAGTACTTC.